This TCR beta chain stems from a study of cytomegalovirus exposure and HLA in healthy donors (dated by TCRdb to 2016 to 2017). Looking at the study overall: According to an earlier analysis of a few hundred of the donors, about 179 million T cells yielded 117 million unique TCR beta sequences and about 280 Gb of sequence data. Approximately 300 gigabases of sequencing data and about 92 million unique TCR sequences made up an early release that covered approximately 700 HLA-typed donors. Among the roughly 410 genotyped donors, approximately 77% belonged to the genetic ancestry cluster associated with self-reported Caucasian donors. The study was designed to test whether signatures of past pathogen exposure could be identified by cataloging public T cell receptors. The study profiled the T cell repertoires of more than 500 subjects by immunosequencing and related them to cytomegalovirus serostatus. Besides the first cohort of under 700 subjects, a separate validation cohort made up of 120 or so different subjects was used. To predict cytomegalovirus infection status, the study combined high-throughput TCR immunosequencing, statistical association of individual TCRs with disease status, and machine learning. To study patterns of TCR occurrence, a later analysis re-analyzed previously published TCR beta repertoires from 600 to 750 donors and added high-resolution HLA genotyping. In the later analysis, no new phenotypic data were used to find candidate immune exposures; instead, reliance was placed on TCR beta sequences and their occurrence across donors. To decide whether each TCR beta V gene segment behaved as functional or pseudogenic, an earlier analysis of approximately 620 of the donors relied on high-throughput TCR beta sequencing. Alongside the repertoire data, information on donor age, sex, ethnicity and CMV serostatus was compiled. In a later genetic analysis, genome-wide SNP genotypes for about three fifths of the roughly 670 donors were used, and that subset was treated as a discovery cohort. All discovery cohort repertoires had been generated on a single sequencing platform. HLA typing included class I and class II loci at four-digit resolution. Typing coverage varied by locus: roughly 629-630 donors for A, B, C, DRB1 and DQB1; about 520 for DQA1; around 570 for DPA1; roughly 450 for DPB1. Several DR-DQ haplotypes were handled as single units for association and clustering because linkage in the cohort was strong. Among roughly 400 genotyped donors of the cohort, an average of approximately 240,000 unique TCR beta nucleotide sequences were sequenced per donor, 15% to 20% of them non-productive.

The library was generated by the immunoSEQ multiplex PCR assay. For the multiplex PCR, a mixture combining 60 forward primers for TCR Vbeta segments and 13 reverse primers for TCR Jbeta segments was used. The CDR3 region of rearranged TCR beta genes was amplified from genomic DNA with a multiplex PCR assay. The Illumina HiSeq System was used to sequence the amplified TCR beta libraries as 87-base-pair reads. In the authors' own workflow: A later analysis counted about 80 million unique TCR beta chains across the 690 or so repertoires, and 10 million to 12 million of these chains were shared by at least two donors. Raw reads were error-corrected and collapsed into unique sequences by a nearest-neighbor algorithm in which closely related sequences were merged to remove PCR and sequencing errors. V, D and J gene segments were assigned by aligning CDR3 sequences to IMGT reference sequences. For a sequence to be retained, a match of at least six nucleotides to both a V gene segment and a J gene segment was required. Rearrangements were called productive when the CDR3 lacked stop codons and stayed in frame with V and J; all others were non-productive. Following IMGT convention, CDR3 was defined as the stretch from the second conserved V-encoded cysteine to the conserved J-encoded phenylalanine. Sequences without an unambiguous match to a single V gene segment were excluded from the earlier analysis of 450 to 750 of the donors. In an earlier analysis of 450 to 750 of the donors, a V segment was called functional when productive rearrangements were above 56.7%, and segregating when the standard deviation between donors exceeded 5%. To diagnose cytomegalovirus status from the catalog of TCR beta chain sequences, a statistical classification framework was built. In a later analysis, V and J genes were assigned by comparing TCR nucleotide sequences against IMGT/GENE-DB human TR gene sequences. In a later analysis, CDR3 sequences and most-parsimonious VDJ recombination scenarios were assigned using the TCRdist pipeline. In a later analysis, every TCR beta chain was defined by the combination of its CDR3 amino acid sequence and its V-gene family, and reads without a unique V-gene family were dropped. In a later analysis, approximately 590 highly shared, low-generation-probability nucleotide sequences were removed to address suspected cross-contamination and a sequencing artifact. In a later analysis, a clonal expansion index for each public chain was calculated from normalized within-repertoire ranks of inferred template counts. A later analysis computed generation probabilities with a VDJ recombination model fitted to out-of-frame rearrangements, and checked the results against IGoR. In a later analysis, hypergeometric tests were used to score TCR-TCR, TCR-HLA and TCR-CMV co-occurrence, with a repertoire-size bias correction applied to TCR pairs. In a later analysis, false discovery rates were estimated by permuting HLA or CMV assignments 20 times. A later analysis grouped co-occurring TCRs with DBSCAN, adding TCRdist sequence similarity when clustering within HLA-allele-positive subsets. Repertoires with fewer than 30,000 or more than 120,000 public chains were left out of co-occurrence clustering, as were a few repertoires with anomalous nucleotide sharing. This is the immuneACCESS table as TCRdb keeps it, with only in-frame sequences that have V and J called. A part of the clones is gone; compared with another copy, unresolved V genes explain less than half, and the rest is unexplained. For V, J and clone size, that table is used; D and trimming come from the DNA. The sample table lists around 160,000 clones, more than 60% of them with a count of one. The ten largest clones take up more than 10% of the sample.

V drops 3 bases and J drops 6 bases, leaving 17 bases in between. The germline V gene encodes CDR1 KGHSH and CDR2 LQKENI. From cysteine to phenylalanine, the CDR3 is 16 amino acids long. Only the CDR3 DNA stays, 48 bases, in frame from base 1. What the authors observed across the whole study: A further reported finding was that TCR beta sequences accurately predicted the HLA-A and HLA-B alleles for most subjects in the first cohort. Cytomegalovirus status was reported to be diagnosed by the classifier with high specificity and sensitivity in both the original and validation cohorts. Because HLA typing was unavailable for some donors at each locus, only the typed subset was used in association tests. At a false discovery rate of 0.05, a later analysis linked some 17,000 TCR beta sequences to specific HLA alleles. The 87-base-pair reads could not distinguish some IMGT-functional V segments, including TRBV6-2 and TRBV6-3, so those segments were excluded. In a later analysis, the rate of TCR association differed among HLA loci, with DRB1 alleles having the most associated TCRs and HLA-C alleles having the fewest. An association between a missense DCLRE1C variant and V-gene and J-gene trimming of TCR beta chains was found in a later genetic analysis and replicated in an independent cohort. CMV serostatus was the only immune exposure information available for the cohort. Correlated functional status among segregating V segments might be attributable to linkage disequilibrium, but an unknown experimental factor could not be ruled out. In the study, approximately 160 TCR beta chains were listed as associated with cytomegalovirus. The authors suggested that the approach could potentially be extended to other disease states and immunological phenotypes. Several of the top co-occurrence clusters appeared to be linked to parvovirus B19, influenza, CMV and Epstein-Barr virus, according to a later analysis. A later analysis found that most CMV-associated TCR beta chains appeared HLA-restricted, with HLA associations seemingly driven largely by CMV exposure. A cluster of highly shared sequence variants was judged likely to be a technical artifact of the sequencing pipeline. Because counts were too low, more than 15 rarely observed V segments, including chromosome 9 orphons, were excluded from the earlier analysis of around 640 of the donors. Sequencing depth was assumed to be roughly uniform across donors in the presence/absence analyses, though that assumption may not hold. In a later genetic analysis, fewer N-insertions in productive TCRs were reported among donors in an Asian-associated ancestry cluster than the roughly 640-donor mean. This cohort had only TCR beta chains sequenced, and the lack of alpha or paired-chain data limited which features could be detected. A few of the identified cytomegalovirus-associated TCR beta chains were confirmed in vitro to be specific for cytomegalovirus antigens. Broadly in line with IMGT annotations, most TCR beta V segments showed up in productive rearrangements about 87% or about 30% of the time in an earlier analysis of roughly 590 of the donors. In a later analysis, HLA-associated TCR beta chains were found to be more clonally expanded and to have lower generation probabilities than equally common non-associated chains. Assigning TCR associations to individual alleles was difficult when HLA alleles, especially DR and DQ, strongly co-occurred. Across donors, most TCR sequences were observed very rarely, whereas some public TCRs were present in many individuals.

The cohort comprised some 680 healthy bone marrow donors. At the time of sampling, all cohort members were nominally healthy, though unrecorded immune exposures were likely present. The donor was CMV seropositive and belonged to the group of 250 to 300 seropositive cohort members. A peripheral blood sample was collected from each donor, and TCR beta sequencing was performed on peripheral blood mononuclear cells. Genomic DNA was extracted from the blood cell samples with the Qiagen DNeasy Blood Extraction Kit. For this clone: Its antigen remains unidentified. There are no base qualities to consult, and no much larger clone falls within one base.

The TCR sequence derives from a man aged 35 to 55 in good health and CMV-seropositive. What was sequenced was PBMCs. Here the chain combines TRBV18 and TRBJ2-2, with no confidently assigned D gene. The DNA reads TGTGCCAGCTCACCGGTTGCGTCATTGTTGGCCGGGGAGCTGTTTTTT. This yields the protein CASSPVASLLAGELFF.